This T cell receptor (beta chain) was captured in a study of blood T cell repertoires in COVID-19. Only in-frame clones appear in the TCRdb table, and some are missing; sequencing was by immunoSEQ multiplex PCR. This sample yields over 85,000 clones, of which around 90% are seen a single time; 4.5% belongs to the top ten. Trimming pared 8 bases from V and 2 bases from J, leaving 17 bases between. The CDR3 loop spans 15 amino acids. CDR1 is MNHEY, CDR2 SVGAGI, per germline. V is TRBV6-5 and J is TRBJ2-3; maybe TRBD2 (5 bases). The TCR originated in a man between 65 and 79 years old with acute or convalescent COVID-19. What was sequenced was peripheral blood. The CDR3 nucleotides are TGTGCCAGCTCCCGCCGGGCGGGCTTCACAGATACGCAGTATTTT. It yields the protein CASSRRAGFTDTQYF.